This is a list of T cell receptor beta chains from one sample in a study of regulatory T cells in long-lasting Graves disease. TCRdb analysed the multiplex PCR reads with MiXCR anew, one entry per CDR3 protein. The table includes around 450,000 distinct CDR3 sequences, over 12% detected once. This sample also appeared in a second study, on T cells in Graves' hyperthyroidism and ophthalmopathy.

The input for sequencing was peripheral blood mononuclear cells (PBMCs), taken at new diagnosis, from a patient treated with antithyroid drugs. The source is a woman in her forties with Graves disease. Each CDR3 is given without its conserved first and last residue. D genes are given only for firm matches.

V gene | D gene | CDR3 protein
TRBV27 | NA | ASSLTPQGRGTQY
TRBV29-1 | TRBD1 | SVSGQGYEQY
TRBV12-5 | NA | ASGPSGNSYEQY
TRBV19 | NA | ASTRTGTNTGELF
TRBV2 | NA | ATRSANTEAS
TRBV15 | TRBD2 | ATSRDLAAYSEQF
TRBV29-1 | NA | SVSERTYEQY
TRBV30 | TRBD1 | AEDRASYNSPLH
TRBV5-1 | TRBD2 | ASSLELAGGIIGTDTQY
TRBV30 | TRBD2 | AWRSGALSSYEQY